This TCR beta chain was observed in a study of cytomegalovirus exposure and HLA in healthy donors. Study background: Unique TCRs from HLA-typed donors, 70 million to 85 million of them, were held in an early data release.

PCR employed 60 Vbeta and 13 Jbeta primers. Assay: immunoSEQ multiplex PCR; the TCRdb copy retains only in-frame clones and omits some. The sample carries over 130,000 clones, roughly 88% recorded once. The CDR3 is 14 amino acids. Germline lookup yields CDR1 MDHEN and CDR2 SYDVKM. V gave up 7 bases and J gave up 3 bases, with 16 bases separating them. Sequencing was done on a sample of PBMCs. The source of this sequence is a woman aged 35 to 49 in good health and CMV-seronegative. This chain uses TRBV28 with TRBJ2-7, with D possibly TRBD1 on 6 matching bases. The CDR3 DNA is TGTGCCAGCATGCCGGGACACCGCTACTACGAGCAGTACTTC. Translation gives CASMPGHRYYEQYF. The entire variable domain, with the rest obtained from reference TRBV28 and TRBJ2-7, is as follows: DVKVTQSSRYLVKRTGEKVFLECVQDMDHENMFWYRQDPGLGLRLIYFSYDVKMKEKGDIPEGYSVSREKKERFSLILESASTNQTSMYLCASMPGHRYYEQYFGPGTRLTVT.